The 4 T cell receptor beta chains below were found in one sample sequenced in a study of CD8+CD57+ T cells in acquired aplastic anemia. Sequenced patients had shown CD8+CD57+ cell expansion by flow cytometry. It was genomic DNA that served as the template for profiling TCR beta VDJ and CDR3. One entry per CDR3 protein results from TCRdb running MiXCR on the reads. The table shows 150,000 or so distinct CDR3 sequences, with around 48% occurring only once. Sequencing was carried out using sorted CD4+, CD8+, or CD8+CD57+ T cells (not recorded which) from PBMCs. The origin of the receptors is a human donor with aplastic anemia.

The chain has TRBV7-2 and TRBJ1-1; weak D call: TRBD1 (5 bases). This CDR3 spans 13 amino acids. Deletions cut 5 bases from V and 7 bases from J, with 14 bases between. The germline gives CDR1 SGHTA, CDR2 FQGNSA. CDR3 loop: CASSIGRGDEAFF. The CDR3 coding sequence is TGTGCCAGCAGCATTGGACGGGGCGATGAAGCTTTCTTT.

This clonotype came up many times. The V and J genes are TRBV12-3 or TRBV12-4 and TRBJ2-2; a possible D gene is TRBD2 (6 bases). V was pared by 5 bases and J by 6 bases, with 16 bases between. The CDR3 contains 15 residues. In DNA form, the CDR3 reads TGTGCCAGCAGTCGTAGCGGCGCAGAGGCCGGGGAGCTGTTTTTT. This encodes CASSRSGAEAGELFF.

This clonotype appeared many times. The J gene is TRBJ2-5, the V gene TRBV6-1; the D is unclear. CDR1 MNHNS and CDR2 SASEGT come from the germline V gene. This CDR3 is built from 12 residues. The V and J ends lost 6 bases and 7 bases respectively, with 12 bases between them. CDR3 loop: CASSSPPGTQYF. The CDR3 DNA reads as TGTGCCAGCAGCTCACCTCCCGGGACCCAGTACTTC.

V is TRBV30 and J is TRBJ1-5; D remains ambiguous. Germline V gene data show CDR1 as GTSNPN and CDR2 as SVGIG (reference sequence). V was clipped by 5 bases and J by 1 base, with 9 bases between them. CDR3 length equals 13 residues. The CDR3 spells CAWATASNQPQHF. The CDR3 nucleotides read TGTGCCTGGGCAACAGCGAGCAATCAGCCCCAGCATTTT.